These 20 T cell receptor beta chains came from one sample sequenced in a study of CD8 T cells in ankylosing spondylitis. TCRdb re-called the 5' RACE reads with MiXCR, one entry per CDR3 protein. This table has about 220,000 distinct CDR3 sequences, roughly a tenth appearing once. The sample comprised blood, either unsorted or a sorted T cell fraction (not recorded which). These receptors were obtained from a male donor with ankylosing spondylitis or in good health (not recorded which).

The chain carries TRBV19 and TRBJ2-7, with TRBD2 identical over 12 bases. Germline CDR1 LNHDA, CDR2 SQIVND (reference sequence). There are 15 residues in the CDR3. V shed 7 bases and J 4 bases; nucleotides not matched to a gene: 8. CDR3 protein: CASTLTSGGVYEQYF. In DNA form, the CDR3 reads TGTGCCAGTACCCTGACTAGCGGGGGTGTGTACGAGCAGTACTTC.

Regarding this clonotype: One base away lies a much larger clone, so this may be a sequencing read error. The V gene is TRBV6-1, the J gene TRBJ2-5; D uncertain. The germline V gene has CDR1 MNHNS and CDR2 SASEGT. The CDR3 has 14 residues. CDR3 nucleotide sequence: TGTGCCAGCAGCCCCACAGCGTACCAAGACACCCAGTACTTC. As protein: CASSPTAYQDTQYF.

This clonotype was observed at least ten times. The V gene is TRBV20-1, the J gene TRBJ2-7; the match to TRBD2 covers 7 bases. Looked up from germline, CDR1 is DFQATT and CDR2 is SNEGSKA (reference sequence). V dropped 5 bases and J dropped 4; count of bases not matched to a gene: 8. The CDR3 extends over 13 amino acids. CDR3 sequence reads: CSAPVSGGYEQYF. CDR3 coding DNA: TGCAGTGCTCCCGTGTCGGGGGGATACGAGCAGTACTTC.

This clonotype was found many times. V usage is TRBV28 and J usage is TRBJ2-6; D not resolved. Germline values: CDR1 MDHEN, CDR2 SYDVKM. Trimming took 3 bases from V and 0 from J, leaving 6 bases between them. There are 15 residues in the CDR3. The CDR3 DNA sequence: TGTGCCAGCAGTTTGTTAATCTCTGGGGCCAACGTCCTGACTTTC. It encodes CASSLLISGANVLTF.

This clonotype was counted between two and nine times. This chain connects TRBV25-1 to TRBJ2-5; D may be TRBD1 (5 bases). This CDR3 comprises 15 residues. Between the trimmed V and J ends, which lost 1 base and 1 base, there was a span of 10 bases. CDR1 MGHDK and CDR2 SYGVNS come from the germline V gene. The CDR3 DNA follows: TGTGCCAGCAGTGAATTTCACAGGAGCCAAGAGACCCAGTACTTC. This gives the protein CASSEFHRSQETQYF. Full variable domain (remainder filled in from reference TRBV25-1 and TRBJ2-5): EADIYQTPRYLVIGTGKKITLECSQTMGHDKMYWYQQDPGMELHLIHYSYGVNSTEKGDLSSESTVSRIRTEHFPLTLESARPSHTSQYLCASSEFHRSQETQYFGPGTRLLVL.

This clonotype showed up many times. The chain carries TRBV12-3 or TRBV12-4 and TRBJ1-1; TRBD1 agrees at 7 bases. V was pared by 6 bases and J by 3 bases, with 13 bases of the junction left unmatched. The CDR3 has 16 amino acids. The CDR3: CASSFRQGVVDTEAFF. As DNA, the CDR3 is TGTGCCAGCAGCTTCCGACAGGGCGTCGTGGACACTGAAGCTTTCTTT.

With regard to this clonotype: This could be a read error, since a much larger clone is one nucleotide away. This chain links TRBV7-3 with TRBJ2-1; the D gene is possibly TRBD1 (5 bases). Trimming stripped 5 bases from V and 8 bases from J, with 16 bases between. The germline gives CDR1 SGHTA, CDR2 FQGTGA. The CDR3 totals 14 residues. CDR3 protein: CASSQPGQHDEQFF. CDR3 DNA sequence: TGTGCCAGCAGCCAACCAGGGCAGCACGATGAGCAGTTCTTC.

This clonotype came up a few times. The CDR3 sequence is CASSFTAGTGGADGYTF. For the CDR3, the DNA is TGTGCCAGCAGCTTCACCGCCGGGACAGGGGGCGCCGATGGCTACACCTTC. The chain recombines TRBV7-2 with TRBJ1-2; TRBD1 matches at 12 bases. Germline trimming cut 3 bases from V and 6 bases from J; bases unmatched to any gene: 11. Per germline, CDR1 SGHTA and CDR2 FQGNSA. CDR3 length: 17 residues.

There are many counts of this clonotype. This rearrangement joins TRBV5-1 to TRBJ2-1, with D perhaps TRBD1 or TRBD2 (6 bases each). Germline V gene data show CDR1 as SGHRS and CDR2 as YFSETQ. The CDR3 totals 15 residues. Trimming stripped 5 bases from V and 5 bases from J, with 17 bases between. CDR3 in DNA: TGCGCCAGCAGAAGGGGGGCAGGGATCGACAATGAGCAGTTCTTC. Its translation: CASRRGAGIDNEQFF.

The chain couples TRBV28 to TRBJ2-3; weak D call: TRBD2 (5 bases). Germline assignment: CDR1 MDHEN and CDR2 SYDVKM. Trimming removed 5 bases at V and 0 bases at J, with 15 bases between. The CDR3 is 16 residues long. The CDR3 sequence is CASSPLRGLSTDTQYF. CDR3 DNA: TGTGCCAGCAGTCCCTTAAGAGGACTTAGCACAGATACGCAGTATTTT. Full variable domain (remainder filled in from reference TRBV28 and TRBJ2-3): DVKVTQSSRYLVKRTGEKVFLECVQDMDHENMFWYRQDPGLGLRLIYFSYDVKMKEKGDIPEGYSVSREKKERFSLILESASTNQTSMYLCASSPLRGLSTDTQYFGPGTRLTVL.

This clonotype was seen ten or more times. Here the CDR3 DNA reads TGCGCCAGCAGCATAAATATAGGGGGCCCCACAGATACGCAGTATTTT. Translated: CASSINIGGPTDTQYF. V gene TRBV4-1 combines with J gene TRBJ2-3, with 7 nucleotides matching TRBD1. From germline, CDR1 is MGHRA and CDR2 YSYEKL. The CDR3 length is 16 residues. V trimming: 5 bases; J trimming: 2 bases; junction bases outside the gene matches: 10.

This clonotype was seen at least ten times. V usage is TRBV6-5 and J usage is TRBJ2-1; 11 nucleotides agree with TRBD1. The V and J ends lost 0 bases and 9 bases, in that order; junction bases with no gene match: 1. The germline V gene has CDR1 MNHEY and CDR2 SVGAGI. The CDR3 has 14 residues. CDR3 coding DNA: TGTGCCAGCAGTTACTCTGGGACAGGGGGTGAGCAGTTCTTC. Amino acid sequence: CASSYSGTGGEQFF.

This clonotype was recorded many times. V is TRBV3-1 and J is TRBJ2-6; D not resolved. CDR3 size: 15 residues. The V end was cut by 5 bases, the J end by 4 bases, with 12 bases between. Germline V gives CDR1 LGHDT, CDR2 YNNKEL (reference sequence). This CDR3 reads CASSARLGGANVLTF. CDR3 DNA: TGTGCCAGCAGCGCACGACTGGGAGGGGCCAACGTCCTGACTTTC.

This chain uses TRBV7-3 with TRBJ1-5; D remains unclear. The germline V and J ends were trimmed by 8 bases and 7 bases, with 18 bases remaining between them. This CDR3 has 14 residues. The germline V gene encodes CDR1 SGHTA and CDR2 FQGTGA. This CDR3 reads CASANGRVGQPQHF. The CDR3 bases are TGTGCCAGCGCTAACGGTAGGGTCGGGCAGCCCCAGCATTTT.

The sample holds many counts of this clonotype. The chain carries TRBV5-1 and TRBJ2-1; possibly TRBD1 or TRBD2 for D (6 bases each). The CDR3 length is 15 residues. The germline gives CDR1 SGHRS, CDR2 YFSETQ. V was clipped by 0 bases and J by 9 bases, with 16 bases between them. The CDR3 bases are TGCGCCAGCAGCTTGGTGGGGGGCGGTCTTGCTGAGCAGTTCTTC. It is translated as CASSLVGGGLAEQFF.

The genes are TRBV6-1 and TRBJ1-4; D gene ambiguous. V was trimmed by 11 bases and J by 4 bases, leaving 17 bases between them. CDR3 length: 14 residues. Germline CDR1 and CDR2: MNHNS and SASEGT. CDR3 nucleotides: TGTGCCGCAAAGGGTGGAGGGAATAATGAAAAACTGTTTTTT. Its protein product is CAAKGGGNNEKLFF.

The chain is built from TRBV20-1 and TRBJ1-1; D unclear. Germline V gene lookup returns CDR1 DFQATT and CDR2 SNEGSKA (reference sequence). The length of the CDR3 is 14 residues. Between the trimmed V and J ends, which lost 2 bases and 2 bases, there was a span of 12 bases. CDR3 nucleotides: TGCAGTGCTAGAATTACCCAGAAAAACACTGAAGCTTTCTTT. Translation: CSARITQKNTEAFF.

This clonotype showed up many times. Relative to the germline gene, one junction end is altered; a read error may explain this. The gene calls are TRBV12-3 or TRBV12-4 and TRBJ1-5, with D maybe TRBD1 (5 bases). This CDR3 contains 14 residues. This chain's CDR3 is CASSLGGSNQPQHF. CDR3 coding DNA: TGCGCCAGCAGCTTGGGGGGTAGCAATCAGCCCCAGCATTTT.

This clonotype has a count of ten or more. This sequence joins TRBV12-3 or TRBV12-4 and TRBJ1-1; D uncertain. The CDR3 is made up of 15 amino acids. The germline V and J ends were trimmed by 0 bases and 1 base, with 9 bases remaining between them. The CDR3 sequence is CASSLAGGSNTEAFF. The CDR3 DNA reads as TGTGCCAGCAGTTTAGCGGGTGGCTCGAACACTGAAGCTTTCTTT.

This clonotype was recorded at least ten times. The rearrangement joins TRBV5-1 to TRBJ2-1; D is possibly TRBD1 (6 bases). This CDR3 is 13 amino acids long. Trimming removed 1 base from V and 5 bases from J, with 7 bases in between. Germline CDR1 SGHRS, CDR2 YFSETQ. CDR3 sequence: CASSLTGNNEQFF. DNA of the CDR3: TGCGCCAGCAGCTTGACAGGGAACAATGAGCAGTTCTTC. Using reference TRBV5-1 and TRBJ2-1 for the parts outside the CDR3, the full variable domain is KAGVTQTPRYLIKTRGQQVTLSCSPISGHRSVSWYQQTPGQGLQFLFEYFSETQRNKGNFPGRFSGRQFSNSRSEMNVSTLELGDSALYLCASSLTGNNEQFFGPGTRLTVL.